This T cell receptor beta chain was captured by sequencing in a study of cytomegalovirus exposure and HLA in healthy donors. With 60 Vbeta and 13 Jbeta primers, the PCR was carried out. Clones were read by immunoSEQ multiplex PCR, and TCRdb kept only the in-frame ones, dropping some. Of about 120,000 clones listed, almost 85% are singletons. Trimming removed 1 base from V and 6 bases from J, with 15 bases in between. This CDR3 has 15 residues. Germline CDR1 reads MGHRA; CDR2 reads YSYEKL. With regard to this clone: As yet, its antigen is unknown.

Study-level points and caveats: A later analysis reportedly found fewer N-insertions in an Asian-associated ancestry cluster than the roughly 670-donor mean.

The chain joins TRBV4-1 to TRBJ1-1; tentatively, D is TRBD1 (5 bases). The sequence came from a woman between 18 and 30 years old in good health and CMV-seronegative. Source material: PBMCs. The CDR3 DNA follows: TGCGCCAGCAGCCAAGTCAGGGTTCCGGGGGCTGAAGCTTTCTTT. Residues: CASSQVRVPGAEAFF.